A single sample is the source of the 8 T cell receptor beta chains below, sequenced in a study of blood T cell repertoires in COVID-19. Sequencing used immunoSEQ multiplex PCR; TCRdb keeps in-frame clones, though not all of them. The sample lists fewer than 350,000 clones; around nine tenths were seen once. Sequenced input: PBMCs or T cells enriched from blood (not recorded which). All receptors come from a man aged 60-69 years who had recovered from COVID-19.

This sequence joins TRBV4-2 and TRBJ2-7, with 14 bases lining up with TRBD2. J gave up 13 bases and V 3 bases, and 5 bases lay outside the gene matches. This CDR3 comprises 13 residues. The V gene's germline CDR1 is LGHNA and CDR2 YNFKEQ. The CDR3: CASSQPGLAGVYF. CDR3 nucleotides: TGTGCCAGCAGCCAGCCGGGACTAGCGGGAGTATACTTC.

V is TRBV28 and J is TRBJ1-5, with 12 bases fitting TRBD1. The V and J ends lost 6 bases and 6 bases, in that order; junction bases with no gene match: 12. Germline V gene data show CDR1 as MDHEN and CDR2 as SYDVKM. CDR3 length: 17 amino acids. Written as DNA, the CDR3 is TGTGCCAGCAGATACCATTGGGACAGGGGGCGAGTTCAGCCCCAGCATTTT. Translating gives CASRYHWDRGRVQPQHF.

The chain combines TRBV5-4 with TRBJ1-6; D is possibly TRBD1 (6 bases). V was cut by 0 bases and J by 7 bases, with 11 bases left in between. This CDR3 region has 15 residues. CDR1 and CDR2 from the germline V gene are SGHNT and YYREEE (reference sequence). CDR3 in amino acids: CASSLDTGLNSPLHF. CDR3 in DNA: TGTGCCAGCAGCTTGGATACAGGGTTGAATTCACCCCTCCACTTT.

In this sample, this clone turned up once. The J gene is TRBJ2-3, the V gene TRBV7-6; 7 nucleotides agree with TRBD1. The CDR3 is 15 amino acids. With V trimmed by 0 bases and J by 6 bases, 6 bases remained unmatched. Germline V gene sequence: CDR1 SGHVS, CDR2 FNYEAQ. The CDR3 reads CASSLARTGADTQYF. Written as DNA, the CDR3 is TGTGCCAGCAGCTTAGCCCGGACAGGTGCCGATACGCAGTATTTT. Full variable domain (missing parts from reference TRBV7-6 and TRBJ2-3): GAGVSQSPRYKVTKRGQDVALRCDPISGHVSLYWYRQALGQGPEFLTYFNYEAQQDKSGLPNDRFSAERPEGSISTLTIQRTEQRDSAMYRCASSLARTGADTQYFGPGTRLTVL.

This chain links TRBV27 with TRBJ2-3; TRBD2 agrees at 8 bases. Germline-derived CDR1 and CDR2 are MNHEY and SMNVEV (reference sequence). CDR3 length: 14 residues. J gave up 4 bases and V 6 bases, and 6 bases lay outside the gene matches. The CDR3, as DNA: TGTGCCAGCAGAGACTCGGGAGGGTCAGATACGCAGTATTTT. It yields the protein CASRDSGGSDTQYF.

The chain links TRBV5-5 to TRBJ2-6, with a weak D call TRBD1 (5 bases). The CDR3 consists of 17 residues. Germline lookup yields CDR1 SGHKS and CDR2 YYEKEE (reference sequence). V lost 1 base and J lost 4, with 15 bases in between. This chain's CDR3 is CASSLSQGLTGANVLTF. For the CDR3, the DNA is TGTGCCAGCAGCTTGTCCCAGGGCCTAACGGGGGCCAACGTCCTGACTTTC.

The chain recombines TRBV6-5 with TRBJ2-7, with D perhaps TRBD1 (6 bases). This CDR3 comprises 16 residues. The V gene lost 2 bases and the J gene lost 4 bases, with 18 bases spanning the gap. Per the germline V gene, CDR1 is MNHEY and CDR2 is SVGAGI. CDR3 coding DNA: TGTGCCAGCAGTTACACCCTCGGCGCAGGGGAATACGAGCAGTACTTC. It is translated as CASSYTLGAGEYEQYF.

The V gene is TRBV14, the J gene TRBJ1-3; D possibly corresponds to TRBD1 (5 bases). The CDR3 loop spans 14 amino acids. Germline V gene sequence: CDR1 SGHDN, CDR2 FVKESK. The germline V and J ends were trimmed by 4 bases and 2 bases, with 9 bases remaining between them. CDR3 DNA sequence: TGTGCCAGCAGCCTGTGGGGGGCTGGAAACACCATATATTTT. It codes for CASSLWGAGNTIYF. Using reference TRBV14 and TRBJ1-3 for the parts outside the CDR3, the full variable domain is EAGVTQFPSHSVIEKGQTVTLRCDPISGHDNLYWYRRVMGKEIKFLLHFVKESKQDESGMPNNRFLAERTGGTYSTLKVQPAELEDSGVYFCASSLWGAGNTIYFGEGSWLTVV.